Following are 14 T cell receptor beta chains from one sample sequenced in a study of PD-1 blockade in mismatch repair-deficient tumors. TCRdb's copy holds only in-frame clones and misses some; the assay was immunoSEQ multiplex PCR. Here the sample spans approximately 60,000 clones, about 87% being singletons. The sample was peripheral blood, taken 52 weeks after starting pembrolizumab. All receptors derive from an adult with mismatch repair-deficient cancer.

The V gene is TRBV4-3, the J gene TRBJ2-3, with 7 bases lining up with TRBD2. The CDR3 totals 15 residues. Germline V gene data show CDR1 as LGHNA and CDR2 as YSLEER. J was trimmed by 4 bases and V by 1 base; bases with no gene match: 5. CDR3 residues: CASSQGLAAADTQYF. The CDR3 DNA follows: TGCGCCAGCAGCCAAGGACTAGCCGCGGCAGATACGCAGTATTTT.

In this sample, this clone turned up a few times. CDR3 in amino acids: CASSPTGNGYTF. The CDR3 DNA follows: TGTGCCAGCAGCCCGACAGGGAATGGCTACACCTTC. The chain combines TRBV7-3 with TRBJ1-2; 7 bases map to TRBD1. Germline V gene lookup returns CDR1 SGHTA and CDR2 FQGTGA. With 5 bases clipped from V and 6 bases from J, the junction kept 3 bases outside the gene matches. There are 12 residues in the CDR3.

This chain links TRBV4-2 with TRBJ1-5; a weak D match, TRBD1 (6 bases). Germline values: CDR1 LGHNA, CDR2 YNFKEQ. The V end lost 0 bases, the J end lost 0 bases, and 15 bases lay between the germline ends. There are 18 residues in the CDR3. The CDR3 protein is CASSQDRGYAYSNQPQHF. The DNA for the CDR3 is TGTGCCAGCAGCCAAGATAGGGGGTACGCATATAGCAATCAGCCCCAGCATTTT.

V gene TRBV10-1 combines with J gene TRBJ1-1; D unclear. V was trimmed by 2 bases and J by 7 bases, leaving 11 bases between them. CDR3 length: 13 residues. Germline V gene sequence: CDR1 WNHNN, CDR2 SYGVQD (reference sequence). CDR3 coding DNA: TGCGCCAGCAGTGAGAAGCGAAGAGGTGAAGCTTTCTTT. This translates into CASSEKRRGEAFF.

The chain employs TRBV7-9 and TRBJ2-7, with D hard to call. Germline V gene data show CDR1 as SEHNR and CDR2 as FQNEAQ (reference sequence). V lost 3 bases and J 4 bases, leaving 10 bases between the germline ends. This CDR3 is 13 amino acids long. The CDR3 loop is CASSFLASYEQYF. In DNA, the CDR3 is TGTGCCAGCAGCTTTTTAGCTTCGTACGAGCAGTACTTC.

This rearrangement joins TRBV6-5 to TRBJ2-3; TRBD2 aligns across 13 bases. This CDR3 spans 16 amino acids. Germline CDR1 is MNHEY and CDR2 is SVGAGI. The junction had 3 bases not matched to a gene; V was cut back by 2 bases and J by 4 bases. The CDR3 coding sequence is TGTGCCAGCAGTTACGCACTAGCGGGAGGGTCAGATACGCAGTATTTT. Translation gives CASSYALAGGSDTQYF.

This clone showed up just once. The chain combines TRBV15 with TRBJ1-1; TRBD1 aligns across 9 bases. V trimming: 1 base; J trimming: 1 base; junction bases outside the gene matches: 4. Per the germline V gene, CDR1 is LNHNV and CDR2 is YYDKDF (reference sequence). The CDR3 covers 16 residues. CDR3 sequence: CATSRGGQGRNTEAFF. The CDR3, as DNA: TGTGCCACCAGCAGAGGGGGACAGGGTCGGAACACTGAAGCTTTCTTT.

The chain couples TRBV6-1 to TRBJ2-7; 8 nucleotides line up with TRBD1. V lost 8 bases, J lost 4 bases, and 4 bases stayed unmatched. Looked up from germline, CDR1 is MNHNS and CDR2 is SASEGT. This CDR3 spans 12 amino acids. The CDR3 here is CASGTGMYEQYF. The CDR3 nucleotides read TGTGCCAGCGGGACAGGCATGTACGAGCAGTACTTC.

The chain couples TRBV7-9 to TRBJ2-2; TRBD1 might be the D (5 bases). This CDR3 comprises 14 residues. V lost 5 bases and J lost 1, with 8 bases in between. From germline, CDR1 is SEHNR and CDR2 FQNEAQ (reference sequence). The CDR3 here is CASSETGNTGELFF. CDR3 nucleotide sequence: TGTGCCAGCAGCGAAACAGGGAACACCGGGGAGCTGTTTTTT.

The V gene is TRBV28, the J gene TRBJ2-2, with 7 bases aligning to TRBD1. After removal of 6 bases from V and 7 bases from J, the junction contained 11 bases not matched to a gene. The CDR3 contains 15 residues. Germline V CDR1 and CDR2: MDHEN, SYDVKM. In nucleotides, the CDR3 is TGTGCCAGCAGACCAAGACAGGGTACAATCGGGGAGCTGTTTTTT. As protein: CASRPRQGTIGELFF.

The rearrangement joins TRBV19 to TRBJ2-7; 9 nucleotides match TRBD2. With 7 bases clipped from V and 7 bases from J, the junction kept 17 bases outside the gene matches. This CDR3 contains 16 residues. CDR1 is LNHDA, CDR2 SQIVND, per germline (reference sequence). For the CDR3, the DNA is TGTGCCAGTAAGGAGTCCGCGGGAGGGCCTAAGTGGGAGCAGTACTTC. Its translation is CASKESAGGPKWEQYF.

This clone showed up just once. The rearrangement uses TRBV11-3 and TRBJ2-1; D is perhaps TRBD1 (5 bases). The CDR3 sequence is 14 residues long. The V end lost 1 base, the J end lost 10 bases, and 14 bases lay between the germline ends. From germline, CDR1 is SGHNT and CDR2 YENEEA. The CDR3 DNA follows: TGTGCCAGCAGCTTAGTCCCTAGTCAGGGCGAGCAGTTCTTC. The encoded protein is CASSLVPSQGEQFF.

V usage is TRBV4-1 and J usage is TRBJ2-1; D not resolved. The CDR3 has 13 amino acids. V was trimmed by 0 bases and J by 6 bases, leaving 6 bases between them. In germline, CDR1 is MGHRA, CDR2 YSYEKL. This chain's CDR3 is CASSQDGRNEQFF. The CDR3 nucleotides are TGCGCCAGCAGCCAAGATGGTCGCAATGAGCAGTTCTTC.

This clone was observed a handful of times. The gene calls are TRBV7-6 and TRBJ1-5; D gene unclear. Between the trimmed V and J ends, which lost 3 bases and 4 bases, there was a span of 7 bases. CDR3 length equals 13 residues. Germline V gene lookup returns CDR1 SGHVS and CDR2 FNYEAQ. In nucleotides, the CDR3 is TGTGCCAGCAGCTTGGAACATAATCAGCCCCAGCATTTT. Amino acid sequence: CASSLEHNQPQHF.